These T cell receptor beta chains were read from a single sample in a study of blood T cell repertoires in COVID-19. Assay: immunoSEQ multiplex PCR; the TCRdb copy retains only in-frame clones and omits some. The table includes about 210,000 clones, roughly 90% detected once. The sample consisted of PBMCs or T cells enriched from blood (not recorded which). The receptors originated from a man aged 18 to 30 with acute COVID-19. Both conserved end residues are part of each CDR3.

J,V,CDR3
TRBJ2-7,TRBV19,CASSGLALPYEQYF
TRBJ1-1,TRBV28,CASQGSSHSTEAFF
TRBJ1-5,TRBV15,CATSREGAGQPQHF
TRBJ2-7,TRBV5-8,CASSSDRAYEQYF
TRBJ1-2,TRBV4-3,CASSQDRTTEGYTF
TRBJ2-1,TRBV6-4,CASSAGSSYNEQFF
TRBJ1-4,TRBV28,CASSPQGLNEKLFF
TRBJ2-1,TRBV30,CAWSVRQSEQFF
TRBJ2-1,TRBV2,CASGDNEQFF
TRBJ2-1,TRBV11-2,CASSFPLAGASYNEQFF
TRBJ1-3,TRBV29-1,CSVDAGKYSGNTIYF
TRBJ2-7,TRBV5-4,CASSSTSGRIYEQYF
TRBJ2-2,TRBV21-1,CGGPFHRDRAAIRSTGELFF
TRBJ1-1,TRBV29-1,CSVEEGGRAFF
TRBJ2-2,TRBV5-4,CASSSGLAGGQEELFF
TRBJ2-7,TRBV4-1,CASSQAGLADGEQYF
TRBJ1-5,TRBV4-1,CASSQESTGVWNQPQHF
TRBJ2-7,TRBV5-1,CASSPIERSGYEQYF
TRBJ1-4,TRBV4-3,CASSQRPGENEKLFF
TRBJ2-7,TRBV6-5,CASIGGPYEQYF
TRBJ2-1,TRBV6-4,CASSEAGGPNEQFF
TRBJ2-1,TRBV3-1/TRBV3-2,CASSAGTSVLNEQFF
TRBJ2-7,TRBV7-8,CASSLRRPGELYEQYF
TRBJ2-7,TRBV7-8,CASGQGFSYEQYF
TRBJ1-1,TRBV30,CAWTGVVNTEAFF
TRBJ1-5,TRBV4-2,CASSQAEESNQPQHF
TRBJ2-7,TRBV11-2,CASSSTSGSMYEQYF
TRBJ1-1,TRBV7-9,CASSLAQGARTEAFF
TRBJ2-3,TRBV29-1,CSVSGRRETTDTQYF
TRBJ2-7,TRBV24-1,CATSDPGTFPYEQYF
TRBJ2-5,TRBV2,CASTGGPGVTQYF
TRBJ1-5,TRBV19,CASSLGQGTFQPQHF
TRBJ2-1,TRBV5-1,CASSSGLAGQFYSYNEQFF
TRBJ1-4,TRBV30,CAWSGAGREKLFF
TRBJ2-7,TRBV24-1,CATSEGTNSEQYF
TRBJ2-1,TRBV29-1,CSVEAGTATYNEQFF
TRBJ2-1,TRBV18,CASSPGTSLVNEQFF
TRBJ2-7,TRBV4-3,CASSQDFGQVPIDWKQYF